This T cell receptor (beta chain) derives from a study of cytomegalovirus exposure and HLA in healthy donors. 13 Jbeta primers and 60 Vbeta primers were used for the PCR. Sequencing was performed with immunoSEQ multiplex PCR; in TCRdb, only in-frame clones are kept and a portion is missing. The sample lists 150,000 to 200,000 clones; less than 90% were seen once. CDR1 and CDR2 from the germline V gene are MGHDK and SYGVNS. The ends were cut back, 5 bases at V and 4 bases at J, with 14 bases in the middle. CDR3 length equals 14 residues. The sequence came from a woman between 18 and 29 years old in good health and CMV-seronegative. Material for sequencing was PBMCs. The rearrangement links TRBV25-1 to TRBJ1-1, with D possibly TRBD1 on 5 matching bases. The chain's CDR3 is CASSLGSGGTEAFF. In nucleotides, the CDR3 is TGTGCCAGCAGTCTGGGATCGGGGGGCACTGAAGCTTTCTTT. Filled out from reference TRBV25-1 and TRBJ1-1, the complete variable domain reads EADIYQTPRYLVIGTGKKITLECSQTMGHDKMYWYQQDPGMELHLIHYSYGVNSTEKGDLSSESTVSRIRTEHFPLTLESARPSHTSQYLCASSLGSGGTEAFFGQGTRLTVV.